The 27 T cell receptor beta chains below all came from one sample that was sequenced in a study of identifying expanded T cells in peripheral blood. Data came from immunoSEQ multiplex PCR; TCRdb stores just in-frame clones and leaves some out. The data show approximately 90,000 clones, around 86% seen once. Sequencing was done on a sample of blood. Every receptor here comes from a person aged 18-70 years in good health.

This chain uses TRBV7-2 with TRBJ2-7; D call uncertain. CDR3 length: 18 residues. The V end was cut by 5 bases, the J end by 1 base, with 24 bases between. The germline V gene has CDR1 SGHTA and CDR2 FQGNSA. CDR3 sequence: CASSVRTSNPIQSYEQYF. CDR3 DNA sequence: TGTGCCAGCAGCGTCCGGACGTCCAACCCAATACAGTCCTACGAGCAGTACTTC. Full variable domain (rest looked up from reference TRBV7-2 and TRBJ2-7): GAGVSQSPSNKVTEKGKDVELRCDPISGHTALYWYRQSLGQGLEFLIYFQGNSAPDKSGLPSDRFSAERTGGSVSTLTIQRTQQEDSAVYLCASSVRTSNPIQSYEQYFGPGTRLTVT.

V is TRBV18 and J is TRBJ1-4; D perhaps matches TRBD1 (5 bases). Germline assignment: CDR1 KGHSH and CDR2 LQKENI. CDR3 length equals 16 residues. V shed 3 bases and J shed 5 bases, with 16 bases lying between them. This CDR3 is CASSPRLTDTNEKLFF. The CDR3, as DNA: TGTGCCAGCTCACCCCGACTGACAGATACGAATGAAAAACTGTTTTTT.

This chain joins TRBV5-1 and TRBJ1-2, with unresolved D. The germline CDR1 and CDR2 sequences are SGHRS and YFSETQ. CDR3 size: 13 residues. V shed 0 bases and J shed 3 bases, with 6 bases lying between them. The CDR3 loop is CASSLVVDYGYTF. The CDR3, as DNA: TGCGCCAGCAGCTTGGTAGTTGACTATGGCTACACCTTC.

The chain couples TRBV7-2 to TRBJ2-7, with TRBD2 matching over 7 bases. The CDR3 loop spans 15 amino acids. Looked up from germline, CDR1 is SGHTA and CDR2 is FQGNSA. V lost 5 bases, J lost 2 bases, and 9 bases stayed unmatched. CDR3 in amino acids: CASSRGGGSAYEQYF. The DNA of the CDR3 is TGTGCCAGCAGCCGTGGGGGGGGAAGCGCCTACGAGCAGTACTTC. The full variable domain, with the rest looked up from reference TRBV7-2 and TRBJ2-7, is GAGVSQSPSNKVTEKGKDVELRCDPISGHTALYWYRQSLGQGLEFLIYFQGNSAPDKSGLPSDRFSAERTGGSVSTLTIQRTQQEDSAVYLCASSRGGGSAYEQYFGPGTRLTVT.

The V gene is TRBV7-7, the J gene TRBJ2-3, with 8 positions matching TRBD1. In germline, CDR1 is SSHAT, CDR2 FNYEAQ (reference sequence). CDR3 length: 17 residues. V shed 2 bases, J shed 2 bases, and the junction held 9 bases outside the gene matches. CDR3 protein: CASSLFYRGNTTDTQYF. The DNA for the CDR3 is TGTGCCAGCAGCTTATTCTACAGGGGGAACACCACAGATACGCAGTATTTT.

The rearrangement joins TRBV9 to TRBJ1-3, with D unresolved. Germline V lookup: CDR1 SGDLS, CDR2 YYNGEE. This CDR3 has 16 residues. The V end lost 4 bases, the J end lost 0 bases, and 14 bases lay between the germline ends. CDR3 loop: CASSPFTGGSGNTIYF. The CDR3, as DNA: TGTGCCAGCAGCCCCTTCACGGGCGGCTCTGGAAACACCATATATTTT.

The V call is TRBV5-1, the J call TRBJ1-3, with D unclear. The CDR3 runs 15 residues. Trimming cost V 0 bases and J 0 bases, with 7 bases left between them. Germline values: CDR1 SGHRS, CDR2 YFSETQ. CDR3 sequence reads: CASSLERSSGNTIYF. The CDR3 DNA reads TGCGCCAGCAGCTTGGAGAGATCCTCTGGAAACACCATATATTTT.

The V gene is TRBV4-1, the J gene TRBJ2-5; D unclear. V lost 0 bases and J lost 3, with 8 bases in between. CDR1 MGHRA and CDR2 YSYEKL come from the germline V gene. The CDR3 sequence is 14 residues long. For the CDR3, the DNA is TGCGCCAGCAGCCAAGATATCCAGAAAGAGACCCAGTACTTC. The encoded protein is CASSQDIQKETQYF.

The gene calls are TRBV18 and TRBJ1-5, with a possible D match to TRBD1 (6 bases). There are 16 residues in the CDR3. Germline V gene sequence: CDR1 KGHSH, CDR2 LQKENI. Deletions cut 2 bases from V and 1 base from J, with 12 bases between. CDR3 protein: CASSPSGVVSNQPQHF. Written as DNA, the CDR3 is TGTGCCAGCTCACCATCAGGGGTTGTGAGCAATCAGCCCCAGCATTTT.

The V and J genes are TRBV18 and TRBJ1-4, with 10 bases fitting TRBD1. CDR1 is KGHSH, CDR2 LQKENI, per germline. CDR3 length: 17 residues. Trimming cost V 1 base and J 0 bases; bases outside gene matches: 2. The CDR3 is CASSPRTGGATNEKLFF. The CDR3 bases are TGTGCCAGCTCACCACGGACAGGGGGTGCAACTAATGAAAAACTGTTTTTT.

This chain uses TRBV7-6 with TRBJ2-3, with unresolved D. The CDR3 sequence is 15 residues long. Germline assignment: CDR1 SGHVS and CDR2 FNYEAQ. V was trimmed by 5 bases and J by 2 bases, leaving 14 bases between them. CDR3 protein: CASSPAGSITDTQYF. The CDR3 nucleotides read TGTGCCAGCAGCCCCGCCGGGTCAATCACAGATACGCAGTATTTT. Looking up the rest from reference TRBV7-6 and TRBJ2-3 gives the full variable domain: GAGVSQSPRYKVTKRGQDVALRCDPISGHVSLYWYRQALGQGPEFLTYFNYEAQQDKSGLPNDRFSAERPEGSISTLTIQRTEQRDSAMYRCASSPAGSITDTQYFGPGTRLTVL.

This chain uses TRBV7-2 with TRBJ1-1, with D hard to call. Trimming stripped 2 bases from V and 4 bases from J, with 5 bases between. From germline, CDR1 is SGHTA and CDR2 FQGNSA. This CDR3 spans 12 amino acids. The CDR3 nucleotides read TGTGCCAGCAGCTTACTGGGCACTGAAGCTTTCTTT. It encodes CASSLLGTEAFF.

The J gene is TRBJ1-1, the V gene TRBV4-1; no definite D call. The CDR3 has 14 residues. Trimming stripped 3 bases from V and 0 bases from J, with 8 bases between. Per the germline V gene, CDR1 is MGHRA and CDR2 is YSYEKL. CDR3 coding DNA: TGCGCCAGCAGCCACCTCCCAGTGAACACTGAAGCTTTCTTT. It yields the protein CASSHLPVNTEAFF.

V gene TRBV29-1 combines with J gene TRBJ1-5; possible D gene TRBD1, 5 bases. Germline V gene sequence: CDR1 SQVTM, CDR2 ANQGSEA. CDR3 length: 13 residues. The V gene lost 4 bases and the J gene lost 6 bases, with 13 bases spanning the gap. The CDR3 DNA follows: TGCAGCGTTGCAATGGGGGGTAGTCAGCCCCAGCATTTT. Amino acids: CSVAMGGSQPQHF.

The chain couples TRBV11-2 to TRBJ1-6; no definite D call. This CDR3 region has 15 residues. Germline V gene data show CDR1 as SGHAT and CDR2 as FQNNGV. V lost 5 bases and J lost 6, with 14 bases in between. The chain's CDR3 is CASSPDRVINSPLHF. The CDR3 coding sequence is TGTGCCAGCAGCCCCGATCGGGTCATTAATTCACCCCTCCACTTT.

The sample holds one count of this clone. V gene TRBV19 combines with J gene TRBJ1-5, with 11 bases aligning to TRBD1. CDR1 is LNHDA and CDR2 is SQIVND in the germline V gene (reference sequence). Unmatched junction bases numbered 7, after V lost 4 bases and J lost 5 bases. The CDR3 contains 16 residues. CDR3 DNA sequence: TGTGCCAGTAGTAGGTGGGAGGGACAGGGGGATCAGCCCCAGCATTTT. Translation gives CASSRWEGQGDQPQHF.

This chain connects TRBV10-2 to TRBJ1-6; no clear D gene. The V gene lost 6 bases and the J gene lost 13 bases, with 16 bases spanning the gap. The CDR3 sequence is 13 residues long. In germline, CDR1 is WSHSY, CDR2 SAAADI. The CDR3 region is CASRNPGEPPLHF. CDR3 sequence (DNA): TGCGCCAGCAGAAATCCCGGGGAGCCGCCCCTCCACTTT.

This chain connects TRBV7-9 to TRBJ2-2; D is unclear. Trimming took off 8 bases at V and 7 bases at J, with 17 bases between the two ends. The CDR3 consists of 14 residues. Germline loops: CDR1 SEHNR, CDR2 FQNEAQ (reference sequence). The CDR3 DNA reads as TGTGCCAGCGTCCCAGGTTCCCGAGGCGGGGAGCTGTTTTTT. This sequence encodes CASVPGSRGGELFF.

This chain uses TRBV9 with TRBJ2-2; a weak D match, TRBD2 (6 bases). There are 13 residues in the CDR3. CDR1 is SGDLS, CDR2 YYNGEE, per germline. Trimming pared 3 bases from V and 7 bases from J, leaving 10 bases between. CDR3 bases: TGTGCCAGCAGCGGTGGGGAGGTCGGGGAGCTGTTTTTT. Amino acids: CASSGGEVGELFF.

The chain employs TRBV19 and TRBJ1-2; a possible D gene is TRBD1 (5 bases). Germline CDR1 and CDR2: LNHDA and SQIVND (reference sequence). The CDR3 contains 14 residues. Trimming left V 6 bases short and J 5 bases short, with 16 bases between. The CDR3: CASSNRGLFYGYTF. DNA for the CDR3: TGTGCCAGTAGCAACCGGGGACTCTTTTATGGCTACACCTTC.

This clone turned up a few times. The V and J genes are TRBV7-2 and TRBJ1-6; D might be TRBD1 (6 bases). The length of the CDR3 is 13 residues. Between the trimmed V and J ends, which lost 5 bases and 8 bases, there was a span of 10 bases. The germline V gene has CDR1 SGHTA and CDR2 FQGNSA. The CDR3 nucleotides read TGTGCCAGCAGCCCCCGACAGGATTCACCCCTCCACTTT. It codes for CASSPRQDSPLHF.

The chain has TRBV11-2 and TRBJ2-7; maybe TRBD2 (5 bases). V was clipped by 5 bases and J by 6 bases, with 26 bases between them. Germline CDR1 and CDR2: SGHAT and FQNNGV. The CDR3 length is 17 residues. This CDR3 is CASSPTRQGSGLGEQYF. The CDR3 nucleotides are TGTGCCAGCAGCCCAACTCGGCAAGGGAGCGGCCTTGGCGAGCAGTACTTC.

This clone occurred once. This rearrangement joins TRBV9 to TRBJ2-4; D is uncertain. Germline lookup yields CDR1 SGDLS and CDR2 YYNGEE. The V gene lost 0 bases and the J gene lost 6 bases, with 10 bases spanning the gap. The CDR3 contains 14 residues. In DNA, the CDR3 is TGTGCCAGCAGCGTAGACAGTACGGGAAACATTCAGTACTTC. Protein sequence: CASSVDSTGNIQYF.

The gene calls are TRBV7-9 and TRBJ2-7, with D unresolved. V lost 0 bases, J lost 3 bases, and 12 bases lay in between. Per the germline V gene, CDR1 is SEHNR and CDR2 is FQNEAQ (reference sequence). The CDR3 consists of 15 residues. Here the CDR3 DNA reads TGTGCCAGCAGCTTAGCGGTTGATCCCGTCTACGAGCAGTACTTC. Translation gives CASSLAVDPVYEQYF.

The chain is built from TRBV7-6 and TRBJ1-1, with TRBD1 matching over 7 bases. Trimming at V came to 4 bases and at J to 1 base, leaving 3 bases not matched to a gene. Looked up from germline, CDR1 is SGHVS and CDR2 is FNYEAQ. CDR3 length: 14 amino acids. Written as DNA, the CDR3 is TGTGCCAGCAGCTCATACAGGGGGAACACTGAAGCTTTCTTT. It yields the protein CASSSYRGNTEAFF.

The chain carries TRBV4-1 and TRBJ2-6; no definite D call. Germline V CDR1 and CDR2: MGHRA, YSYEKL. This CDR3 spans 18 amino acids. V lost 1 base and J 0 bases, leaving 13 bases between the germline ends. CDR3 sequence reads: CASSQGRTMSSGANVLTF. For the CDR3, the DNA is TGCGCCAGCAGCCAAGGTCGGACGATGAGCTCTGGGGCCAACGTCCTGACTTTC.

V and J are TRBV10-1 and TRBJ1-1; weak D call: TRBD1 (5 bases). The germline V gene has CDR1 WNHNN and CDR2 SYGVQD (reference sequence). Trimming took 2 bases from V and 7 from J, leaving 8 bases between them. The CDR3 contains 12 residues. The CDR3 region is CASSESGGEAFF. The DNA for the CDR3 is TGCGCCAGCAGTGAGAGCGGGGGTGAAGCTTTCTTT.